The clone carrying this TCR beta chain has a single count. The data are from a study of T cell responses to AZD1222 COVID-19 vaccine. V lost 6 bases and J 5 bases, leaving 13 bases between the germline ends. This CDR3 has 13 amino acids. Germline loops: CDR1 MNHNY, CDR2 SVGAGI (reference sequence). The data were produced by immunoSEQ multiplex PCR, yet TCRdb's version contains in-frame clones alone and is incomplete. Altogether 90,000 or so clones are present, roughly 88% being singletons, with the ten largest covering around 17%. The starting material was peripheral blood, obtained on day 0 of AZD1222 vaccination. The TCR was taken from an adult in good health. This chain links TRBV6-6 with TRBJ1-1; D not certain. CDR3 region: CASRGELRTEAFF. The CDR3 DNA sequence: TGTGCCAGCAGGGGTGAGCTGAGGACTGAAGCTTTCTTT.